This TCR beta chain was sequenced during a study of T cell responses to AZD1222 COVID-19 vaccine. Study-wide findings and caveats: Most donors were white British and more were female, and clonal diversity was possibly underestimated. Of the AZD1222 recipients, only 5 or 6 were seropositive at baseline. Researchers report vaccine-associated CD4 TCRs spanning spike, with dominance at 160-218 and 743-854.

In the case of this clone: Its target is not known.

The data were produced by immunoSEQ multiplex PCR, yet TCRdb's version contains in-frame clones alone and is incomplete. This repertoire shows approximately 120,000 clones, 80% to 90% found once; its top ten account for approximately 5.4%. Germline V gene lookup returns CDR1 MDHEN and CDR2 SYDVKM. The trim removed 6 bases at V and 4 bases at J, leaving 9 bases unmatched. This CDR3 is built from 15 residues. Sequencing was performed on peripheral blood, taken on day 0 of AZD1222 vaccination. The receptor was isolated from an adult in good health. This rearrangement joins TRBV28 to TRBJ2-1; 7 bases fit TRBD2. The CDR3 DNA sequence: TGTGCCAGCAGCCGAGGAGGGGAGGGGTACAATGAGCAGTTCTTC. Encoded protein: CASSRGGEGYNEQFF. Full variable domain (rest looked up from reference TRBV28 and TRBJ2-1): DVKVTQSSRYLVKRTGEKVFLECVQDMDHENMFWYRQDPGLGLRLIYFSYDVKMKEKGDIPEGYSVSREKKERFSLILESASTNQTSMYLCASSRGGEGYNEQFFGPGTRLTVL.